This TCR beta chain originates from a study of blood T cells in healthy people across ages. The CDR3 runs to 23 residues. Germline CDR1 is SGHAT and CDR2 is FQDESV (reference sequence). The trim removed 5 bases at V and 0 bases at J, leaving 25 bases unmatched. Concerning this clonotype itself: As yet, its antigen is unknown.

Overall study findings and caveats: No conclusive comparison of naive versus antigen-experienced cells was possible with unsorted PBMCs.

A sample-barcoded 5' primer and a J-beta primer mix were used in a second PCR of about 7 to 11 cycles. TCRdb called the 5' RACE reads again in MiXCR, with one record for every CDR3 protein. Counted here are hundreds of thousands of distinct CDR3 sequences, 20% to 25% occurring once; the ten biggest clones make up 22%. The receptor was isolated from a man between 65 and 79 years old in good health. The rearrangement links TRBV11-1 to TRBJ2-4; 10 bases line up with TRBD2. Sequenced material: blood. The CDR3 DNA is TGTGCCAGCAGCCGCGACGGGACTAGCGAGGATGGGTCGACCTATATAGCCAAAAACATTCAGTACTTC. This translates into CASSRDGTSEDGSTYIAKNIQYF.